This TCR beta chain was observed in a study of T-cell reconstitution after alpha-beta-depleted transplantation in children. J gave up 0 bases and V 8 bases, and 7 bases lay outside the gene matches. The CDR3 has 15 amino acids. Overall study results and limits: T cells produced anew were the main source of T-cell counts and diversity one year after transplant. Reported findings indicate that, about two months after transplant, alpha-beta T cells came from several hundred expanded clones, which were derived from non-depleted graft cells.

Construction of the TCRbeta library involved unique molecular identifiers. TCRdb re-called the PCR reads through MiXCR, storing one row per CDR3 protein. The table records fewer than 550,000 distinct CDR3 sequences, over 9.5% of them present only once. Only a few counts were recorded for this clonotype. Its cognate antigen is unknown. This chain uses TRBV12-3 or TRBV12-4 with TRBJ2-1; 7 bases map to TRBD1. Sample: PBMCs, mostly from graft donor cells, taken 180 days after TCRalphabeta/CD19-depleted stem cell transplant. The TCR was taken from a female patient aged 2-9 years who had a stem cell transplant for aplastic anemia, so the T cells may come from the graft donor. The CDR3 region is CASRPGQSSYNEQFF. The CDR3 DNA reads TGTGCCAGCCGGCCGGGACAGAGCTCCTACAATGAGCAGTTCTTC.